This passage covers 13 T cell receptor beta chains from one sample sequenced in a study of cytomegalovirus exposure and HLA in healthy donors. This PCR relied on a set of 60 Vbeta primers and 13 Jbeta primers. The repertoire was sequenced with immunoSEQ multiplex PCR; TCRdb's copy has only in-frame clones and lacks some. The sample records 170,000 or so clones, roughly three quarters being singletons. Input material: PBMCs. The source is a woman aged 50 to 60 in good health and CMV-seropositive.

The chain couples TRBV19 to TRBJ2-2; tentative D call: TRBD2 (6 bases). CDR1 is LNHDA and CDR2 is SQIVND in the germline V gene (reference sequence). The ends were cut back, 6 bases at V and 5 bases at J, with 7 bases in the middle. The length of the CDR3 is 12 residues. The chain's CDR3 is CASSRETGELFF. The CDR3 nucleotides read TGTGCCAGTAGCCGGGAGACCGGGGAGCTGTTTTTT.

This rearrangement joins TRBV12-5 to TRBJ1-1, with 7 bases matching TRBD1. Losses at the gene ends were 5 bases for V and 2 bases for J; bases not matched to a gene: 11. Germline V gene lookup returns CDR1 LGHNT and CDR2 FRNRAP. CDR3 length equals 16 residues. The CDR3 reads CASGPAGYRGNTEAFF. In DNA, the CDR3 is TGTGCTAGTGGTCCCGCGGGGTACAGGGGAAACACTGAAGCTTTCTTT. The complete variable domain, with remaining parts taken from reference TRBV12-5 and TRBJ1-1, reads DARVTQTPRHKVTEMGQEVTMRCQPILGHNTVFWYRQTMMQGLELLAYFRNRAPLDDSGMPKDRFSAEMPDATLATLKIQPSEPRDSAVYFCASGPAGYRGNTEAFFGQGTRLTVV.

V and J are TRBV11-2 and TRBJ1-2; 7 bases fit TRBD1. Germline CDR1 reads SGHAT; CDR2 reads FQNNGV. Losses at the gene ends were 7 bases for V and 8 bases for J; bases not matched to a gene: 13. The CDR3 contains 14 residues. CDR3 amino acids: CASTTFRRTGGYTF. The DNA for the CDR3 is TGTGCCAGCACTACATTTCGGCGGACAGGAGGCTACACCTTC.

V gene TRBV27 combines with J gene TRBJ2-7; 10 bases fit TRBD2. CDR1 MNHEY and CDR2 SMNVEV come from the germline V gene (reference sequence). Germline trimming cut 6 bases from V and 0 bases from J; bases unmatched to any gene: 8. This CDR3 spans 16 amino acids. This CDR3 is CASSSPSSGSSYEQYF. CDR3 in DNA: TGTGCCAGCAGCTCTCCTTCTAGCGGGAGCTCCTACGAGCAGTACTTC.

The chain recombines TRBV19 with TRBJ1-1, with D maybe TRBD1 (5 bases). Deletions cut 10 bases from V and 1 base from J, with 13 bases between. The CDR3 has 13 amino acids. Germline V gives CDR1 LNHDA, CDR2 SQIVND (reference sequence). The CDR3 region has the DNA TGTGCCACCTCTCGGGGGGAGAACACTGAAGCTTTCTTT. Translating it yields CATSRGENTEAFF.

CDR3 bases: TGTGCCAGCAGCTACCAGGGCGGTGAGACCCAGTACTTC. This codes for CASSYQGGETQYF. The chain has TRBV11-3 and TRBJ2-5; TRBD1 is a possible D gene (5 bases). V was clipped by 4 bases and J by 5 bases, with 11 bases between them. The CDR3 sequence is 13 residues long. CDR1 is SGHNT and CDR2 is YENEEA in the germline V gene.

This chain links TRBV2 with TRBJ2-3; D may be TRBD2 (6 bases). Germline assignment: CDR1 SNHLY and CDR2 FYNNEI. V lost 7 bases, J lost 1 base, and 15 bases lay in between. The CDR3 runs 15 residues. The CDR3 loop reads CASKLAGGGTDTQYF. DNA of the CDR3: TGTGCCAGCAAACTAGCAGGAGGAGGCACAGATACGCAGTATTTT.

This rearrangement joins TRBV15 to TRBJ2-7, with 11 bases lining up with TRBD2. Unmatched junction bases numbered 12, after V lost 4 bases and J lost 7 bases. From germline, CDR1 is LNHNV and CDR2 YYDKDF (reference sequence). CDR3 size: 16 residues. The CDR3 is CATSTEGSGRAREQYF. DNA of the CDR3: TGTGCCACCAGCACCGAGGGTAGCGGGAGGGCAAGGGAGCAGTACTTC.

J is TRBJ2-3 and V is TRBV30; a weak D match, TRBD1 (5 bases). The CDR3 consists of 12 residues. In germline, CDR1 is GTSNPN, CDR2 SVGIG (reference sequence). V dropped 2 bases and J dropped 3 bases, with 6 bases sitting between them. The CDR3 region has the DNA TGTGCCTGGAGTCAGGGTACAGATACGCAGTATTTT. Protein sequence: CAWSQGTDTQYF.

The sample holds one count of this clone. The V gene is TRBV7-2, the J gene TRBJ1-3; weak D call: TRBD1 (6 bases). The CDR3 extends over 17 amino acids. V was pared by 4 bases and J by 1 base, with 17 bases between. Germline CDR1 is SGHTA and CDR2 is FQGNSA. CDR3: CASSSFPGGASGNTIYF. In DNA, the CDR3 is TGTGCCAGCAGCTCTTTCCCTGGGGGGGCATCTGGAAACACCATATATTTT.

The V call is TRBV27, the J call TRBJ2-1; 9 bases align to TRBD1. The V gene's germline CDR1 is MNHEY and CDR2 SMNVEV (reference sequence). The CDR3 loop spans 16 amino acids. Germline trimming cut 2 bases from V and 2 bases from J; bases unmatched to any gene: 4. CDR3 region: CASSLRGTGTYNEQFF. CDR3 DNA sequence: TGTGCCAGCAGTTTACGGGGGACAGGGACCTACAATGAGCAGTTCTTC.

The V gene is TRBV7-6, the J gene TRBJ1-1; TRBD1 matches at 8 bases. Germline values: CDR1 SGHVS, CDR2 FNYEAQ. This CDR3 comprises 15 residues. The J segment lost 4 bases and the V segment lost 5 bases, leaving 9 bases of the junction unmatched. The CDR3 region is CASSPGRQGSTEAFF. The CDR3 coding sequence is TGTGCCAGCAGCCCGGGCAGACAGGGGAGCACTGAAGCTTTCTTT.

The V call is TRBV7-2, the J call TRBJ2-7, with TRBD2 identical over 11 bases. With V trimmed by 1 base and J by 0 bases, 8 bases remained unmatched. The CDR3 loop spans 18 amino acids. Germline V gene data show CDR1 as SGHTA and CDR2 as FQGNSA. The chain's CDR3 is CASSLETSGSGPSYEQYF. Written as DNA, the CDR3 is TGTGCCAGCAGCTTAGAAACTAGCGGGAGCGGTCCCTCCTACGAGCAGTACTTC.